Listed below are T cell receptor beta chains from one sample, sequenced in a study of blood T cell repertoires in COVID-19. Assay: immunoSEQ multiplex PCR; the TCRdb copy retains only in-frame clones and omits some. The table shows about 210,000 clones, with 75% to 85% occurring only once. Specimen: peripheral blood. The receptors shown here come from a man in his forties or fifties with active or convalescent COVID-19. Both conserved end residues are part of each CDR3. D genes are given only for firm matches. The size entry is marked missing in some rows and otherwise reads once, few, many or a size class.

abundance: NA; v_gene: TRBV11-2; j_gene: TRBJ2-1; d_gene: TRBD2; CDR3nt: TGTGCCAGCAGCCCGGGTGGCGGGGGGTACAATGAGCAGTTCTTC; CDR3aa: CASSPGGGGYNEQFF
abundance: NA; v_gene: TRBV5-6; j_gene: TRBJ2-7; d_gene: NA; CDR3nt: TGTGCCAGCAGCCCCAATGGAGATTACTACGAGCAGTACTTC; CDR3aa: CASSPNGDYYEQYF
abundance: NA; v_gene: TRBV5-1; j_gene: TRBJ2-5; d_gene: TRBD2; CDR3nt: TGCGCCAGCAGCTTGGACGGTAGCGGGGGAACGCAGTACTTC; CDR3aa: CASSLDGSGGTQYF
abundance: NA; v_gene: TRBV7-9; j_gene: TRBJ2-2; d_gene: NA; CDR3nt: TGTGCCAGCAGCTTGAGTGGTAGGGAGCTGTTTTTT; CDR3aa: CASSLSGRELFF
abundance: NA; v_gene: TRBV7-2; j_gene: TRBJ1-2; d_gene: TRBD1; CDR3nt: TGTGCCAGCAGCTTACTTGGGACAGGGGGCGGAAGGAACTATGGCTACACCTTC; CDR3aa: CASSLLGTGGGRNYGYTF
abundance: few; v_gene: TRBV4-2; j_gene: TRBJ2-5; d_gene: TRBD2; CDR3nt: TGTGCCAGCAGCCAATCGGTTAATAGCGGGGGGCAAGAGACCCAGTACTTC; CDR3aa: CASSQSVNSGGQETQYF
abundance: NA; v_gene: TRBV11-1; j_gene: TRBJ1-4; d_gene: TRBD1; CDR3nt: TGTGCCAGCAGCAGGAGCCAGGGGGGAGAAAAACTGTTTTTT; CDR3aa: CASSRSQGGEKLFF
abundance: NA; v_gene: TRBV5-5; j_gene: TRBJ2-3; d_gene: NA; CDR3nt: TGTGCCAGCAGCAAAACAGGGAGTCCCGCAGATACGCAGTATTTT; CDR3aa: CASSKTGSPADTQYF
abundance: few; v_gene: TRBV7-8; j_gene: TRBJ1-1; d_gene: NA; CDR3nt: TGTGCCAGCAGCTTACAAGGGGACACTGAAGCTTTCTTT; CDR3aa: CASSLQGDTEAFF
abundance: NA; v_gene: TRBV5-1; j_gene: TRBJ1-3; d_gene: NA; CDR3nt: TGCGCCAGCAGCTTGGTTTCAGGGGAGTCTGGAAACACCATATATTTT; CDR3aa: CASSLVSGESGNTIYF
abundance: once; v_gene: TRBV7-9; j_gene: TRBJ2-2; d_gene: NA; CDR3nt: TGTGCCAGCAGCTTACGGGGGAAAGGGATGAGATCCGGGGAGCTGTTTTTT; CDR3aa: CASSLRGKGMRSGELFF
abundance: NA; v_gene: TRBV6-2/TRBV6-3; j_gene: TRBJ2-1; d_gene: NA; CDR3nt: TGTGCCAGCAGTTACCTTGGGACTCACAATGAGCAGTTCTTC; CDR3aa: CASSYLGTHNEQFF
abundance: NA; v_gene: TRBV11-2; j_gene: TRBJ1-5; d_gene: NA; CDR3nt: TGTGCCAGCAGCTTAGATCCCGTGGACAGTAGCAATCAGCCCCAGCATTTT; CDR3aa: CASSLDPVDSSNQPQHF
abundance: NA; v_gene: TRBV7-9; j_gene: TRBJ2-1; d_gene: NA; CDR3nt: TGTGCCAGCAGCTTTAGCGAGGATGAGCAGTTCTTC; CDR3aa: CASSFSEDEQFF
abundance: NA; v_gene: TRBV2; j_gene: TRBJ1-4; d_gene: NA; CDR3nt: TGTGCCAGCAGCTCCAGGGGTATGACTAATGAAAAACTGTTTTTT; CDR3aa: CASSSRGMTNEKLFF
abundance: NA; v_gene: TRBV28; j_gene: TRBJ1-4; d_gene: NA; CDR3nt: TGTGCCAGCAGTTTTTGGGGGCCGGAAAAACTGTTTTTT; CDR3aa: CASSFWGPEKLFF
abundance: NA; v_gene: TRBV28; j_gene: TRBJ2-2; d_gene: TRBD1; CDR3nt: TGTGCCAGCAGTTTAGGGGGGACAGGGGAAACCGGGGAGCTGTTTTTT; CDR3aa: CASSLGGTGETGELFF